Each of the 6 T cell receptor beta chains below was sequenced from the same sample in a study of glioma-infiltrating T cells after dendritic cell vaccination. The repertoire was sequenced with immunoSEQ multiplex PCR; TCRdb's copy has only in-frame clones and lacks some. The data hold around 90,000 clones, with 70% to 80% observed a single time. The sample was blood, taken before dendritic cell vaccination. These TCRs come from a human donor with glioblastoma.

The V gene is TRBV5-1, the J gene TRBJ2-5; D is possibly TRBD2 (6 bases). Trimming took 2 bases from V and 6 from J, leaving 29 bases between them. Germline CDR1 reads SGHRS; CDR2 reads YFSETQ. The CDR3 covers 19 residues. CDR3 DNA sequence: TGCGCCAGCAGCTTACAACCCCCCGGGAGCAGTTCGGACGGGAAGACCCAGTACTTC. Encoded protein: CASSLQPPGSSSDGKTQYF.

The chain carries TRBV30 and TRBJ1-2, with a possible D match to TRBD1 (5 bases). Germline values: CDR1 GTSNPN, CDR2 SVGIG (reference sequence). With 2 bases removed from V and 4 bases from J, the gap between germline ends came to 11 bases. The CDR3 spans 13 residues. The CDR3 DNA follows: TGTGCCTGGAGTTTTACAGGAACCTATGGCTACACCTTC. Protein: CAWSFTGTYGYTF.

V gene TRBV18 combines with J gene TRBJ1-4; 9 bases fit TRBD1. After removal of 3 bases from V and 6 bases from J, the junction contained 2 bases not matched to a gene. The CDR3 sequence is 14 residues long. From germline, CDR1 is KGHSH and CDR2 LQKENI. CDR3 loop: CASSPGQGYEKLFF. The CDR3 region has the DNA TGTGCCAGCTCACCGGGACAGGGATATGAAAAACTGTTTTTT.

V and J are TRBV27 and TRBJ2-7; 9 nucleotides align to TRBD1. Losses at the gene ends were 7 bases for V and 5 bases for J; bases not matched to a gene: 9. The CDR3 runs 14 residues. Germline CDR1 MNHEY, CDR2 SMNVEV (reference sequence). The CDR3 bases are TGTGCCAGCACCCCAACAGGGGGCGGCGACGAGCAGTACTTC. It encodes CASTPTGGGDEQYF.

The V and J genes are TRBV6-6 and TRBJ2-3, with D uncertain. Trimming left V 5 bases short and J 0 bases short, with 3 bases between. The CDR3 runs to 12 residues. CDR1 is MNHNY and CDR2 is SVGAGI in the germline V gene (reference sequence). In DNA form, the CDR3 reads TGTGCCAGCAGTGAGAGCACAGATACGCAGTATTTT. This encodes CASSESTDTQYF.

CDR3 sequence: CASREGALGVTEAFF. Written as DNA, the CDR3 is TGCGCCAGCCGGGAGGGGGCGTTAGGGGTCACTGAAGCTTTCTTT. This chain joins TRBV5-1 and TRBJ1-1; 7 nucleotides agree with TRBD1. The CDR3 loop spans 15 amino acids. Germline V lookup: CDR1 SGHRS, CDR2 YFSETQ. J lost 4 bases, V lost 7 bases, and 13 bases had no gene match.